This T cell receptor (beta chain) came from a study of T cells of healthy individuals. MiXCR, run by TCRdb on the 5' RACE reads, gives a single entry per CDR3 protein. The table has about 40,000 distinct CDR3 sequences, approximately 4.9% seen once. Looked up from germline, CDR1 is LNHDA and CDR2 is SQIVND (reference sequence). The CDR3 contains 16 residues. V trimming: 3 bases; J trimming: 8 bases; junction bases outside the gene matches: 8. V gene TRBV19 combines with J gene TRBJ2-1; 12 bases match TRBD2. This receptor was obtained from a human donor in good health. For the CDR3, the DNA is TGTGCCAGTAGTATGGGGCCGACTAGCGGGAGTCATGAGCAGTTCTTC. The encoded protein is CASSMGPTSGSHEQFF.